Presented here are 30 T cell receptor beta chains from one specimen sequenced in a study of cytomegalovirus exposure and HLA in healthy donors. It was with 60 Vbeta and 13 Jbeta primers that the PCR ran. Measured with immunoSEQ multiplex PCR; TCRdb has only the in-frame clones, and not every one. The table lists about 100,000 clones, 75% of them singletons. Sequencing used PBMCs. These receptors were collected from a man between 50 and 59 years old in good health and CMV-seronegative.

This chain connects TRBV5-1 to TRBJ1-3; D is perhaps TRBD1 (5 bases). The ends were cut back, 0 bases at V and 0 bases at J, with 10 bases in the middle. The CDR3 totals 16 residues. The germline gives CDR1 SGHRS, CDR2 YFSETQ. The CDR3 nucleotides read TGCGCCAGCAGCTTGGCAGGGTCTGGCTCTGGAAACACCATATATTTT. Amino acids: CASSLAGSGSGNTIYF.

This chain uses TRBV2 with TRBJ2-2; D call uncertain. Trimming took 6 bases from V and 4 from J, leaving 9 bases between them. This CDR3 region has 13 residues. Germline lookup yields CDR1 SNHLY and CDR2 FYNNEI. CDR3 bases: TGTGCCAGCAGAGTCACAGTCACCGGGGAGCTGTTTTTT. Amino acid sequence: CASRVTVTGELFF.

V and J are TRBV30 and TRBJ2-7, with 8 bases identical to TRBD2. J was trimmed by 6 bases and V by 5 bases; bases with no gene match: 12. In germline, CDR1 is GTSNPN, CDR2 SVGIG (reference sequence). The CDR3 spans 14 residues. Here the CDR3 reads CAWFQAGASLEQYF. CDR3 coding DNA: TGTGCCTGGTTCCAAGCGGGAGCTTCCCTCGAGCAGTACTTC.

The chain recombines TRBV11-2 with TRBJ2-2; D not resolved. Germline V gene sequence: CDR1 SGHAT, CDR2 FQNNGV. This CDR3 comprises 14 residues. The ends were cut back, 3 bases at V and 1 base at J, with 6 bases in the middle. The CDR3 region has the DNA TGTGCCAGCAGCTTCAATGTGAACACCGGGGAGCTGTTTTTT. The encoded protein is CASSFNVNTGELFF.

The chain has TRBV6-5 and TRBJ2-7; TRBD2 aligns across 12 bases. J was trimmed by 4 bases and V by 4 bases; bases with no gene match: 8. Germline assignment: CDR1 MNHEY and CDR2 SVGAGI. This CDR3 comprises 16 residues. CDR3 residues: CASSSPKGTSGYEQYF. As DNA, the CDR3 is TGTGCCAGCAGTTCGCCTAAAGGGACTAGCGGGTACGAGCAGTACTTC.

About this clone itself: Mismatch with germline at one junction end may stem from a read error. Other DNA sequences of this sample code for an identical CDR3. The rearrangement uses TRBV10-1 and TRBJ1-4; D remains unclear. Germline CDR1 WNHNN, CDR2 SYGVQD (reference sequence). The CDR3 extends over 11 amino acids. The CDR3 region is CASSGGEKLFF. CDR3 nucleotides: TGTGCCAGCAGTGGAGGTGAAAAACTGTTTTTT.

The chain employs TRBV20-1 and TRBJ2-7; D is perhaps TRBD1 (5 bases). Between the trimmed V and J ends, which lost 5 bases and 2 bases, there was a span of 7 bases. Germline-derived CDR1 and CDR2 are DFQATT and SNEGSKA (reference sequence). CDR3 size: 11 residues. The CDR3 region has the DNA TGCAGTGCTGGGGCACCCTACGAGCAGTACTTC. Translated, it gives CSAGAPYEQYF.

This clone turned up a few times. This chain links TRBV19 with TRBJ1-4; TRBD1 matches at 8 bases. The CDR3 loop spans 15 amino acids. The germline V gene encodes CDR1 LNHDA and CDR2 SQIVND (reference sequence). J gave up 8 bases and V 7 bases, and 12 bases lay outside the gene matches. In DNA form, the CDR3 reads TGTGCCAGTACTCCCTTGGACAGGGTAGGAGAAAAACTGTTTTTT. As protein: CASTPLDRVGEKLFF.

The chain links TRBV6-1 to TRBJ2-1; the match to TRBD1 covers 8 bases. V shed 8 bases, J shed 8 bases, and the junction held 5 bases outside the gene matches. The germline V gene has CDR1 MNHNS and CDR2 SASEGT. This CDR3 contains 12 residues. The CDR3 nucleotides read TGTGCCAGCCGACAGGGGAGTTATGAGCAGTTCTTC. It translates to CASRQGSYEQFF.

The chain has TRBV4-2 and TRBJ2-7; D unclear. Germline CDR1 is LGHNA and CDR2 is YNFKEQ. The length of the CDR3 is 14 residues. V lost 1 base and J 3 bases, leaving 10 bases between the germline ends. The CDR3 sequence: CASSQVGLDYEQYF. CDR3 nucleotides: TGTGCCAGCAGCCAAGTCGGTCTAGACTACGAGCAGTACTTC.

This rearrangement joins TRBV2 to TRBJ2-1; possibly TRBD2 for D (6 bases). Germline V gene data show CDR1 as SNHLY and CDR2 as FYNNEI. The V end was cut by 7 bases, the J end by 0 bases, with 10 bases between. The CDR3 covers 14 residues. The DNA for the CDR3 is TGTGCCAGCAAAAGGGACTCCTCCTACAATGAGCAGTTCTTC. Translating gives CASKRDSSYNEQFF.

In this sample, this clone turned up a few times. In DNA form, the CDR3 reads TGCGCCAGCAGCCCTTATGGGCCGGTCACCGGGGAGCTGTTTTTT. This sequence encodes CASSPYGPVTGELFF. V usage is TRBV5-1 and J usage is TRBJ2-2; no reliable D call. The germline gives CDR1 SGHRS, CDR2 YFSETQ. V gave up 4 bases and J gave up 4 bases, with 14 bases separating them. This CDR3 is 15 amino acids long.

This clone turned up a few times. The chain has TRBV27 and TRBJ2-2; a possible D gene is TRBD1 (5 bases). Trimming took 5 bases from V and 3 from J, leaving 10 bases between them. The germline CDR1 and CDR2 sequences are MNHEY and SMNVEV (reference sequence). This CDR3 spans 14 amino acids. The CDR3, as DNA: TGTGCCAGCAGTGATGGCAGGGACACCGGGGAGCTGTTTTTT. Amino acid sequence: CASSDGRDTGELFF.

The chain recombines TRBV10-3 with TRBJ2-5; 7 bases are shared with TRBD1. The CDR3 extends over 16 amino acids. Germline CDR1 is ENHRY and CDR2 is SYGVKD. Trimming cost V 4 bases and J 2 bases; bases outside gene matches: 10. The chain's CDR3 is CAISGTLKGQQETQYF. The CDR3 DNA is TGTGCCATCAGTGGTACCCTAAAGGGACAGCAAGAGACCCAGTACTTC.

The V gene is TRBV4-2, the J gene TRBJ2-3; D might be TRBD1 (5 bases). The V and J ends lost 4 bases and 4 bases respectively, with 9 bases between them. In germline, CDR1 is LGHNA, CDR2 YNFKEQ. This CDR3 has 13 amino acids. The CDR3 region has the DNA TGTGCCAGCAGCCTCGAAGGGGCAGATACGCAGTATTTT. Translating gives CASSLEGADTQYF.

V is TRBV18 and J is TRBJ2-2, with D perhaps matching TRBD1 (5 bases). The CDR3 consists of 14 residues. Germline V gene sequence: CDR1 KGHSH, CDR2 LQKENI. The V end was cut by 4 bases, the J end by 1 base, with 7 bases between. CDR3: CASSLQGNTGELFF. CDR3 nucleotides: TGTGCCAGCTCACTGCAGGGGAACACCGGGGAGCTGTTTTTT.

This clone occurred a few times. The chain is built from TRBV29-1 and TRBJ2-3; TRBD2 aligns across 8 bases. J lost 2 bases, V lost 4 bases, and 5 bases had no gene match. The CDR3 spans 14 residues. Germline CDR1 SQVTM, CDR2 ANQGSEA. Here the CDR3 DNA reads TGCAGCGTTGGAGGGACTAGATCCACAGATACGCAGTATTTT. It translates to CSVGGTRSTDTQYF.

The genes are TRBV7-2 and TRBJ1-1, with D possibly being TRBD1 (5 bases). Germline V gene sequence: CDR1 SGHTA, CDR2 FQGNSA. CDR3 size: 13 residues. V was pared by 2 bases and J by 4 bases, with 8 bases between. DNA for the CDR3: TGTGCCAGCAGCTTACACAGGCCCACTGAAGCTTTCTTT. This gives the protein CASSLHRPTEAFF.

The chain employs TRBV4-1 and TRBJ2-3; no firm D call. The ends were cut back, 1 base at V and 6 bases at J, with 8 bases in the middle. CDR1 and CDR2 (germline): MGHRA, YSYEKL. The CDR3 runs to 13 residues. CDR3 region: CASSQVQADTQYF. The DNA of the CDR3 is TGCGCCAGCAGCCAAGTTCAAGCGGATACGCAGTATTTT.

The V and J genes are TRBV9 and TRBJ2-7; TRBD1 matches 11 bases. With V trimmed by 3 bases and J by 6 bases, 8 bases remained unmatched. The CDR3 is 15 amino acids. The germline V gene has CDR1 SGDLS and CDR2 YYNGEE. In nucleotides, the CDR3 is TGTGCCAGCAGCGACGACCCGGGACAGGGGGGCGAGCAGTACTTC. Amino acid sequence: CASSDDPGQGGEQYF.

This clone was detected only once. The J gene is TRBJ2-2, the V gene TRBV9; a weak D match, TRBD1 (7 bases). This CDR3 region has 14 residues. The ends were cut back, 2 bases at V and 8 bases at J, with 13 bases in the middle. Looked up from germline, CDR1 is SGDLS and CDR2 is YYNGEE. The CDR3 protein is CASSVTGEAGELFF. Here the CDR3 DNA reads TGTGCCAGCAGCGTTACAGGGGAGGCGGGGGAGCTGTTTTTT.

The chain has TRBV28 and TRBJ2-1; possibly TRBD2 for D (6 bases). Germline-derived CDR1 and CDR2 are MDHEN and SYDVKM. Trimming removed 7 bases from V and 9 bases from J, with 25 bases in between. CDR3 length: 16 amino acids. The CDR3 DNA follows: TGTGCCAGCACCGTCGGGGGTCGAACTCTAGGAAGTGAGCAGTTCTTC. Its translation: CASTVGGRTLGSEQFF.

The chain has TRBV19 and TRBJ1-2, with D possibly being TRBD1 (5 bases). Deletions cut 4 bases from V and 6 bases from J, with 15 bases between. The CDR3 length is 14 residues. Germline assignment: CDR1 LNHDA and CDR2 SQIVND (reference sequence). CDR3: CASSTQGYRNGYTF. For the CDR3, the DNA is TGTGCCAGTAGTACCCAGGGATACAGGAATGGCTACACCTTC.

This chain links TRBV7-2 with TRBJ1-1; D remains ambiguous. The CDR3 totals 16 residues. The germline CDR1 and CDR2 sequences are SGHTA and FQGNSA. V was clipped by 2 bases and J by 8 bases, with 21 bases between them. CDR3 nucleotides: TGTGCCAGCAGCTTACAGCGAGTACCGTCCCTGTGGGAAGCTTTCTTT. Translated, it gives CASSLQRVPSLWEAFF. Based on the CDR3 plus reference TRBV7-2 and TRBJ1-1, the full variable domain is GAGVSQSPSNKVTEKGKDVELRCDPISGHTALYWYRQSLGQGLEFLIYFQGNSAPDKSGLPSDRFSAERTGGSVSTLTIQRTQQEDSAVYLCASSLQRVPSLWEAFFGQGTRLTVV.

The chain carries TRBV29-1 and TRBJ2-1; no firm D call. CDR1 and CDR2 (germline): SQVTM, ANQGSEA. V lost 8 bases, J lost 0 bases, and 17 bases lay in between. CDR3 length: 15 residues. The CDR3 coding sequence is TGCAGCCCTCCCCCGCATGGCTTCTCCTACAATGAGCAGTTCTTC. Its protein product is CSPPPHGFSYNEQFF.

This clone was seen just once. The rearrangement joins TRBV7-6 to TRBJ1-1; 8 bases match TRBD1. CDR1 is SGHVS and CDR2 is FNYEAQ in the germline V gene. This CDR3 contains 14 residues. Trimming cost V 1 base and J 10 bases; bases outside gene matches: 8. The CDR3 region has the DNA TGTGCCAGCAGCTTAGAACAGGGGGTTGATGGAGCTTTCTTT. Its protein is CASSLEQGVDGAFF.

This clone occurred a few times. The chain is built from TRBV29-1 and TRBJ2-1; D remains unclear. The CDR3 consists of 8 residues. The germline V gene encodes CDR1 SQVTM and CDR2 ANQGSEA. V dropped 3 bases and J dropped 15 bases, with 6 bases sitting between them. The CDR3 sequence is CSVDAAFF. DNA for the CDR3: TGCAGCGTTGATGCGGCGTTCTTC.

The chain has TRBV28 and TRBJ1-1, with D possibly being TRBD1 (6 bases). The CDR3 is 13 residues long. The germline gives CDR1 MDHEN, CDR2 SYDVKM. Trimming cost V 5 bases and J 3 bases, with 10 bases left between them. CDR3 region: CASSRGGDTEAFF. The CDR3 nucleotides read TGTGCCAGCAGTCGAGGGGGGGACACTGAAGCTTTCTTT.

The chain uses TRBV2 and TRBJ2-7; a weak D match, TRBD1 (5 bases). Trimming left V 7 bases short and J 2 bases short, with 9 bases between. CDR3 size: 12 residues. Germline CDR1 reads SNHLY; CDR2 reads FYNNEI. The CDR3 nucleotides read TGTGCCAGCACAGGGATTACCTACGAGCAGTACTTC. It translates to CASTGITYEQYF.

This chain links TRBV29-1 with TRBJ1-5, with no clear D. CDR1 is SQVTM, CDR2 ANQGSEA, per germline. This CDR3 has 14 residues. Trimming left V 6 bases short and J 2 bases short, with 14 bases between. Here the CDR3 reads CSVSDSPGNQPQHF. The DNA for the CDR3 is TGCAGCGTGTCGGACTCCCCGGGCAATCAGCCCCAGCATTTT.